The 30 T cell receptor beta chains reported below all come from one sample, sequenced in a study of blood T cell repertoires in COVID-19 (dated by TCRdb to the early 2020s). The receptor library was made with the immunoSEQ multiplex PCR assay. The source is immuneACCESS, and TCRdb retained only in-frame sequences with V and J called. Part of the clones is not carried over; for the studies checked, unresolved V genes explain less than half of this, and the remainder is unexplained. This sample holds approximately 170,000 clones; around 81% were observed only once. Less than 3% of the sample belongs to the ten largest clones. Sequenced input: peripheral blood. The receptors were sampled from a human donor with acute or convalescent COVID-19. The donor label of this sample is uncertain.

V gene TRBV6-5 combines with J gene TRBJ1-2; weak D call: TRBD1 (5 bases). Germline-derived CDR1 and CDR2 are MNHEY and SVGAGI. Between the trimmed V and J ends, which lost 4 bases and 6 bases, there was a span of 18 bases. This CDR3 is 15 amino acids long. CDR3 protein: CASSLRTGLDNGYTF. The CDR3 coding sequence is TGTGCCAGCAGTTTGCGTACAGGATTAGACAATGGCTACACCTTC.

V gene TRBV6-6 combines with J gene TRBJ1-4; TRBD1 is a possible D gene (6 bases). From germline, CDR1 is MNHNY and CDR2 SVGAGI (reference sequence). Deletions cut 5 bases from V and 0 bases from J, with 10 bases between. This CDR3 comprises 15 residues. CDR3 DNA sequence: TGTGCCAGCAGTCCCAACAGGGCAACTAATGAAAAACTGTTTTTT. Residues: CASSPNRATNEKLFF.

The rearrangement uses TRBV7-9 and TRBJ1-4, with 10 nucleotides matching TRBD1. Germline-derived CDR1 and CDR2 are SEHNR and FQNEAQ (reference sequence). The CDR3 loop spans 18 amino acids. The trim removed 5 bases at V and 2 bases at J, leaving 11 bases unmatched. CDR3 bases: TGTGCCAGCAGCCTCCCCCCGGGACAGGGGATTACTAATGAAAAACTGTTTTTT. Encoded protein: CASSLPPGQGITNEKLFF. Variable domain in full (rest from reference TRBV7-9 and TRBJ1-4): DTGVSQNPRHKITKRGQNVTFRCDPISEHNRLYWYRQTLGQGPEFLTYFQNEAQLEKSRLLSDRFSAERPKGSFSTLEIQRTEQGDSAMYLCASSLPPGQGITNEKLFFGSGTQLSVL.

This clone was observed a few times. The chain uses TRBV4-1 and TRBJ1-2; unclear D gene. Germline V CDR1 and CDR2: MGHRA, YSYEKL. This CDR3 region has 15 residues. Trimming took 1 base from V and 5 from J, leaving 14 bases between them. The CDR3 loop is CASSQVARSIYGYTF. The CDR3 DNA is TGCGCCAGCAGCCAAGTAGCCCGATCGATATATGGCTACACCTTC.

The chain carries TRBV21-1 and TRBJ1-2; the tabulated D call, TRBD1, remains unverified against the DNA. TRBV21-1 is reported as a pseudogene. This CDR3 spans 14 amino acids. Here the CDR3 DNA reads TGTGCCAGCAGCAGGGAGACAGGGAGACAAGGCTACACCTTC. Its protein is CASSRETGRQGYTF.

The V gene is TRBV3-1 (or the pseudogene TRBV3-2), the J gene TRBJ2-2; 7 bases align to TRBD1. Germline values: CDR1 LGHDT, CDR2 YNNKEL (reference sequence). This CDR3 is built from 15 residues. V lost 3 bases to trimming and J lost 5 bases; unmatched junction nucleotides: 6. CDR3 loop: CASSHGSRGTGELFF. CDR3 nucleotide sequence: TGTGCCAGCAGCCATGGTTCCAGGGGGACCGGGGAGCTGTTTTTT.

V usage is TRBV11-2 and J usage is TRBJ2-7, with D maybe TRBD2 (5 bases). This CDR3 comprises 15 residues. Trimming took off 0 bases at V and 0 bases at J, with 9 bases between the two ends. CDR1 is SGHAT, CDR2 FQNNGV, per germline. This CDR3 is CASSLESGTSYEQYF. CDR3 in DNA: TGTGCCAGCAGCTTAGAAAGCGGTACCTCCTACGAGCAGTACTTC.

This clone was picked up a small number of times. The chain joins TRBV7-8 to TRBJ2-1; 9 positions agree with TRBD2. CDR1 and CDR2 from the germline V gene are SGHVS and FQNEAQ. J gave up 4 bases and V 5 bases, and 9 bases lay outside the gene matches. There are 16 residues in the CDR3. The CDR3 DNA reads as TGTGCCAGCAGCGATCGAGGGACTAGCAGTTACAATGAGCAGTTCTTC. Encoded protein: CASSDRGTSSYNEQFF.

The V gene is TRBV3-1 (or the pseudogene TRBV3-2), the J gene TRBJ2-1, with 7 bases matching TRBD2. The CDR3 has 16 amino acids. V lost 1 base to trimming and J lost 2 bases; unmatched junction nucleotides: 5. The germline V gene has CDR1 LGHDT and CDR2 YNNKEL (reference sequence). CDR3 in amino acids: CASSQGFGTTYNEQFF. CDR3 DNA: TGTGCCAGCAGCCAAGGGTTCGGGACTACCTACAATGAGCAGTTCTTC.

CDR3 protein: CASSRQGYEQYF. DNA of the CDR3: TGTGCCAGCAGCCGTCAGGGTTACGAGCAGTACTTC. The rearrangement links TRBV7-9 to TRBJ2-7; D is possibly TRBD1 (5 bases). The CDR3 consists of 12 residues. The ends were cut back, 5 bases at V and 4 bases at J, with 9 bases in the middle. The germline V gene has CDR1 SEHNR and CDR2 FQNEAQ (reference sequence).

In DNA, the CDR3 is TGTGCCAGCAGTCCTACCGGGACAGGGACGGGCAATCAGCCCCAGCATTTT. Encoded protein: CASSPTGTGTGNQPQHF. The chain combines TRBV28 with TRBJ1-5; the match to TRBD1 covers 9 bases. The length of the CDR3 is 17 residues. The J segment lost 2 bases and the V segment lost 5 bases, leaving 10 bases of the junction unmatched. Germline V CDR1 and CDR2: MDHEN, SYDVKM.

This sequence joins TRBV19 and TRBJ2-2; 7 nucleotides line up with TRBD2. From germline, CDR1 is LNHDA and CDR2 SQIVND (reference sequence). CDR3 length: 15 residues. V was clipped by 6 bases and J by 2 bases; unmatched bases: 6. Here the CDR3 reads CASRELAPNTGELFF. In nucleotides, the CDR3 is TGTGCCAGTAGGGAACTAGCGCCTAACACCGGGGAGCTGTTTTTT.

The J gene is TRBJ2-3, the V gene TRBV2; 10 nucleotides line up with TRBD1. Looked up from germline, CDR1 is SNHLY and CDR2 is FYNNEI. Trimming cost V 4 bases and J 5 bases; bases outside gene matches: 6. The CDR3 extends over 15 amino acids. The CDR3 DNA reads as TGTGCCAGCAGTGCCTTGGGACAGGGGTTAGATACGCAGTATTTT. It encodes CASSALGQGLDTQYF.

The J gene is TRBJ2-3, the V gene TRBV6-1; maybe TRBD1 (6 bases). The V gene lost 2 bases and the J gene lost 1 base, with 10 bases spanning the gap. The CDR3 is 15 residues long. Germline assignment: CDR1 MNHNS and CDR2 SASEGT. CDR3 nucleotide sequence: TGTGCCAGCAGTGAACTACAGGGAGGCACAGATACGCAGTATTTT. Its protein product is CASSELQGGTDTQYF.

This clone was seen once. This sequence joins TRBV19 and TRBJ2-3; 10 nucleotides match TRBD2. V lost 3 bases and J lost 2; bases outside the gene matches: 8. CDR1 and CDR2 from the germline V gene are LNHDA and SQIVND (reference sequence). The CDR3 sequence is 17 residues long. For the CDR3, the DNA is TGTGCCAGTAGTATCCGCAGCGGGGGGGTCTTCACAGATACGCAGTATTTT. This gives the protein CASSIRSGGVFTDTQYF.

V is TRBV2 and J is TRBJ1-5, with D hard to call. In germline, CDR1 is SNHLY, CDR2 FYNNEI. The CDR3 is 13 residues long. Trimming pared 6 bases from V and 5 bases from J, leaving 11 bases between. The CDR3 reads CASRPRGYQPQHF. Written as DNA, the CDR3 is TGTGCCAGCAGACCACGCGGATATCAGCCCCAGCATTTT.

This clone occurred once. CDR3 region: CASSPHPTVGYGYTF. The CDR3, as DNA: TGTGCCAGCAGTCCTCATCCGACAGTCGGCTATGGCTACACCTTC. V gene TRBV27 combines with J gene TRBJ1-2, with D tentatively TRBD1 (5 bases). Germline-derived CDR1 and CDR2 are MNHEY and SMNVEV (reference sequence). V lost 5 bases and J 4 bases, leaving 17 bases between the germline ends. The CDR3 is 15 amino acids.

The chain couples TRBV27 to TRBJ1-5, with D tentatively TRBD1 (6 bases). V was trimmed by 6 bases and J by 2 bases, leaving 14 bases between them. Germline V gene lookup returns CDR1 MNHEY and CDR2 SMNVEV (reference sequence). This CDR3 has 15 amino acids. CDR3 in DNA: TGTGCCAGCAGCTCCCGGGGGGCAGGCAATCAGCCCCAGCATTTT. Its protein product is CASSSRGAGNQPQHF.

This rearrangement joins TRBV4-2 to TRBJ1-5; D is unclear. V lost 0 bases and J 7 bases, leaving 10 bases between the germline ends. This CDR3 comprises 14 residues. In germline, CDR1 is LGHNA, CDR2 YNFKEQ. CDR3 nucleotide sequence: TGTGCCAGCAGCCAAGAGGATGTCGGGCAGCCCCAGCATTTT. It translates to CASSQEDVGQPQHF.

The rearrangement links TRBV7-9 to TRBJ2-7; 7 bases align to TRBD1. The germline gives CDR1 SEHNR, CDR2 FQNEAQ (reference sequence). J gave up 2 bases and V 1 base, and 5 bases lay outside the gene matches. The length of the CDR3 is 15 residues. The CDR3 reads CASSLGPQGAYEQYF. The DNA of the CDR3 is TGTGCCAGCAGCTTAGGTCCGCAGGGGGCCTACGAGCAGTACTTC.

The chain uses TRBV12-5 and TRBJ2-3; 7 bases are a match to TRBD1. This CDR3 spans 18 amino acids. CDR1 and CDR2 (germline): LGHNT, FRNRAP. V lost 3 bases and J lost 1; bases outside the gene matches: 13. CDR3 nucleotides: TGTGCTAGTGGTTTAGGACAGGTCCTCGTCCTCGGCACAGATACGCAGTATTTT. It codes for CASGLGQVLVLGTDTQYF.

This clone was observed once. The J gene is TRBJ2-1, the V gene TRBV11-2; D may be TRBD2 (6 bases). V was clipped by 3 bases and J by 5 bases, with 20 bases between them. The CDR3 length is 17 residues. Looked up from germline, CDR1 is SGHAT and CDR2 is FQNNGV. The CDR3 region is CASSFTSWGRGNNEQFF. The CDR3 bases are TGTGCCAGCAGCTTCACGTCCTGGGGCCGGGGGAACAATGAGCAGTTCTTC.

The rearrangement uses TRBV5-4 and TRBJ2-7, with 9 bases aligning to TRBD1. V shed 5 bases, J shed 0 bases, and the junction held 6 bases outside the gene matches. The germline V gene encodes CDR1 SGHNT and CDR2 YYREEE (reference sequence). This CDR3 is built from 15 residues. DNA of the CDR3: TGTGCCAGCAGACCCGGGACAGGGACCTCCTACGAGCAGTACTTC. As protein: CASRPGTGTSYEQYF. Full variable domain (rest looked up from reference TRBV5-4 and TRBJ2-7): ETGVTQSPTHLIKTRGQQVTLRCSSQSGHNTVSWYQQALGQGPQFIFQYYREEENGRGNFPPRFSGLQFPNYSSELNVNALELDDSALYLCASRPGTGTSYEQYFGPGTRLTVT.

This chain joins TRBV7-2 and TRBJ2-7, with 9 positions matching TRBD2. This CDR3 comprises 16 residues. The germline gives CDR1 SGHTA, CDR2 FQGNSA. J lost 4 bases, V lost 1 base, and 8 bases had no gene match. The CDR3 sequence is CASSLGSGAGGYEQYF. As DNA, the CDR3 is TGTGCCAGCAGCTTAGGGTCCGGAGCGGGAGGTTACGAGCAGTACTTC. Supplemented by reference TRBV7-2 and TRBJ2-7, the full variable domain reads GAGVSQSPSNKVTEKGKDVELRCDPISGHTALYWYRQSLGQGLEFLIYFQGNSAPDKSGLPSDRFSAERTGGSVSTLTIQRTQQEDSAVYLCASSLGSGAGGYEQYFGPGTRLTVT.

The CDR3: CASSLEAGLHEQFF. The CDR3, as DNA: TGTGCCAGCAGCTTAGAGGCAGGGTTGCATGAGCAGTTCTTC. The chain recombines TRBV11-3 with TRBJ2-1, with D perhaps matching TRBD1 (5 bases). V lost 0 bases to trimming and J lost 8 bases, with 11 bases between them. This CDR3 region has 14 residues. Per germline, CDR1 SGHNT and CDR2 YENEEA.

The chain carries TRBV27 and TRBJ1-2; tentatively, D is TRBD1 (6 bases). Looked up from germline, CDR1 is MNHEY and CDR2 is SMNVEV (reference sequence). Trimming took off 2 bases at V and 6 bases at J, with 22 bases between the two ends. The CDR3 loop spans 17 amino acids. The CDR3 DNA is TGTGCCAGCAGTTTAAAGGCTACAGGGTCTATCGACAATGGCTACACCTTC. As protein: CASSLKATGSIDNGYTF.

This rearrangement joins TRBV7-3 to TRBJ1-5; the D gene is possibly TRBD1 (6 bases). Germline-derived CDR1 and CDR2 are SGHTA and FQGTGA. V was shortened by 1 base and J by 9 bases, with 22 bases between the two germline ends. This CDR3 has 17 amino acids. CDR3 region: CASSLRGEQTGGRPQHF. The CDR3 DNA reads as TGTGCCAGCAGCTTAAGAGGGGAGCAGACAGGCGGACGGCCCCAGCATTTT.

The genes are TRBV4-1 and TRBJ2-7; D call uncertain. Trimming stripped 0 bases from V and 3 bases from J, with 15 bases between. Per the germline V gene, CDR1 is MGHRA and CDR2 is YSYEKL. This CDR3 spans 16 amino acids. CDR3 coding DNA: TGCGCCAGCAGCCAAGAGTTTCGTTTGGCTAGCTACGAGCAGTACTTC. Translated, it gives CASSQEFRLASYEQYF.

The rearrangement uses TRBV7-8 and TRBJ2-1; 8 bases are a match to TRBD1. The CDR3 extends over 14 amino acids. Germline V gene data show CDR1 as SGHVS and CDR2 as FQNEAQ. After removal of 4 bases from V and 3 bases from J, the junction contained 2 bases not matched to a gene. CDR3 coding DNA: TGTGCCAGCAGCTCCGACAGGGGCTACAATGAGCAGTTCTTC. Amino acids: CASSSDRGYNEQFF.

This chain connects TRBV18 to TRBJ1-4; no definite D call. CDR3 length: 15 amino acids. Germline V CDR1 and CDR2: KGHSH, LQKENI. Trimming removed 2 bases at V and 11 bases at J, with 18 bases between. CDR3 protein: CASSPSAVGVGKLFF. CDR3 nucleotide sequence: TGTGCCAGCTCACCATCCGCGGTGGGAGTTGGGAAACTGTTTTTT. The full variable domain, completed using reference TRBV18 and TRBJ1-4, is NAGVMQNPRHLVRRRGQEARLRCSPMKGHSHVYWYRQLPEEGLKFMVYLQKENIIDESGMPKERFSAEFPKEGPSILRIQQVVRGDSAAYFCASSPSAVGVGKLFFGSGTQLSVL.